Many counts were recorded for the clone carrying this T cell receptor beta chain. The antigen is not known. The data belong to a study of Graves' ophthalmopathy and Graves' hyperthyroidism. Regarding the study as a whole: Sensitivity reached roughly 90% and specificity 81.08% for a 13-signature model separating ophthalmopathy from stable hyperthyroidism.

Stable hyperthyroid donors showed no ophthalmopathy during 18 months follow-up. The study excluded patients with other autoimmune diseases, uncontrolled infections, pregnancy or lactation. Investigators amplified TCR beta CDR3 regions from RNA transcripts. First-round RT-PCR employed HTBI primers, with a second-round multiplex PCR after it. TCRdb re-called the multiplex PCR reads through MiXCR, storing one row per CDR3 protein. The repertoire consists of tens of thousands of distinct CDR3 sequences, with roughly 50% occurring once and the leading ten covering 26%. Trimming removed 0 bases at V and 4 bases at J, with 20 bases between. CDR3 length: 17 amino acids. Per germline, CDR1 DFQATT and CDR2 SNEGSKA (reference sequence).

V and J are TRBV20-1 and TRBJ2-3; D might be TRBD1 or TRBD2, each matching 5 bases. Sequences were obtained from peripheral blood. This TCR came from an adult woman with stable Graves' hyperthyroidism. The CDR3 DNA is TGCAGTGCTAGAGACGAGGGACGCGCGGGCTTTTCAGATACGCAGTATTTT. Its translation is CSARDEGRAGFSDTQYF.